These T cell receptor beta chains were read from a single sample in a study of blood T cell repertoires in COVID-19. The assay was immunoSEQ multiplex PCR, and TCRdb's table has in-frame clones only and misses some. This table holds approximately 110,000 clones, around 90% found once. Sequencing was carried out using peripheral blood. These receptors were obtained from a woman in her fifties or sixties with acute or convalescent COVID-19. The CDR3 runs from the conserved cysteine through the conserved F or W. A D gene is named only where the DNA matches it firmly. Size tells how often a clone was seen (once, few, many) or the class of an expanded clone, and some rows leave it out.

clone size: NA; J gene: TRBJ1-3; D gene: NA; V gene: TRBV11-2; CDR3 protein: CASSLDRPGAGNTIYF; CDR3 DNA: TGTGCCAGCAGCTTAGATCGCCCAGGGGCTGGAAACACCATATATTTT
clone size: NA; J gene: TRBJ1-1; D gene: NA; V gene: TRBV9; CDR3 protein: CASSGRGGSMNTEAFF; CDR3 DNA: TGTGCCAGCAGCGGCCGGGGAGGAAGTATGAACACTGAAGCTTTCTTT
clone size: NA; J gene: TRBJ1-1; D gene: NA; V gene: TRBV3-1/TRBV3-2; CDR3 protein: CASSQEQNTEAFF; CDR3 DNA: TGTGCCAGCAGCCAAGAACAGAACACTGAAGCTTTCTTT
clone size: NA; J gene: TRBJ2-2; D gene: NA; V gene: TRBV12-3/TRBV12-4; CDR3 protein: CASSPPIKRELFF; CDR3 DNA: TGTGCCAGCAGCCCCCCGATTAAGCGGGAGCTGTTTTTT
clone size: NA; J gene: TRBJ2-1; D gene: TRBD2; V gene: TRBV6-4; CDR3 protein: CASSPRTSGRNEQFF; CDR3 DNA: TGTGCCAGCAGTCCTCGGACTAGCGGGAGGAATGAGCAGTTCTTC
clone size: few; J gene: TRBJ1-2; D gene: NA; V gene: TRBV3-1/TRBV3-2; CDR3 protein: CASSQAGQLYGYTF; CDR3 DNA: TGTGCCAGCAGCCAAGCGGGACAACTCTATGGCTACACCTTC
clone size: NA; J gene: TRBJ2-1; D gene: NA; V gene: TRBV7-9; CDR3 protein: CASSLALEGEQFF; CDR3 DNA: TGTGCCAGCAGCTTAGCACTAGAAGGTGAGCAGTTCTTC
clone size: NA; J gene: TRBJ2-3; D gene: NA; V gene: TRBV28; CDR3 protein: CASRPTSLGSTDTQYF; CDR3 DNA: TGTGCCAGCAGACCAACTAGCTTAGGGTCCACAGATACGCAGTATTTT
clone size: NA; J gene: TRBJ2-1; D gene: TRBD2; V gene: TRBV7-3; CDR3 protein: CASGSLQLADSNEQFF; CDR3 DNA: TGTGCCAGCGGCAGCTTACAACTAGCGGACTCGAATGAGCAGTTCTTC
clone size: NA; J gene: TRBJ1-5; D gene: NA; V gene: TRBV4-1; CDR3 protein: CASSLDTVAQPQHF; CDR3 DNA: TGCGCCAGCAGCCTCGACACAGTTGCTCAGCCCCAGCATTTT
clone size: NA; J gene: TRBJ1-5; D gene: NA; V gene: TRBV19; CDR3 protein: CASIDSPADQPQHF; CDR3 DNA: TGTGCCAGTATCGACAGTCCGGCGGATCAGCCCCAGCATTTT
clone size: NA; J gene: TRBJ2-1; D gene: TRBD2; V gene: TRBV28; CDR3 protein: CASSWTSGRSGYYNEQFF; CDR3 DNA: TGTGCCAGCAGTTGGACTAGCGGGAGGTCTGGGTATTACAATGAGCAGTTCTTC
clone size: NA; J gene: TRBJ2-1; D gene: TRBD1; V gene: TRBV24-1; CDR3 protein: CATSDLRDSYNEQFF; CDR3 DNA: TGTGCCACCAGTGATTTGAGGGACAGCTACAATGAGCAGTTCTTC
clone size: NA; J gene: TRBJ2-5; D gene: TRBD1; V gene: TRBV6-2/TRBV6-3; CDR3 protein: CASSYSGKVSGGGETQYF; CDR3 DNA: TGTGCCAGCAGTTACTCGGGAAAAGTGTCAGGGGGCGGAGAGACCCAGTACTTC
clone size: NA; J gene: TRBJ1-1; D gene: NA; V gene: TRBV7-6; CDR3 protein: CASSLDSLRDRTEAFF; CDR3 DNA: TGTGCCAGCAGCTTAGATTCCCTCAGGGATAGGACTGAAGCTTTCTTT
clone size: NA; J gene: TRBJ2-3; D gene: NA; V gene: TRBV2; CDR3 protein: CASSELGQGTDTQYF; CDR3 DNA: TGTGCCAGCAGTGAATTGGGGCAGGGCACAGATACGCAGTATTTT
clone size: NA; J gene: TRBJ2-3; D gene: TRBD2; V gene: TRBV29-1; CDR3 protein: CSGDSGRGTDTQYF; CDR3 DNA: TGCAGCGGGGATAGCGGGAGAGGGACAGATACGCAGTATTTT
clone size: NA; J gene: TRBJ2-1; D gene: TRBD2; V gene: TRBV9; CDR3 protein: CASSGAGLLYEQFF; CDR3 DNA: TGTGCCAGCAGCGGAGCGGGGCTTCTCTATGAGCAGTTCTTC
clone size: NA; J gene: TRBJ1-1; D gene: NA; V gene: TRBV14; CDR3 protein: CASSFGRGTEAFF; CDR3 DNA: TGTGCCAGCAGCTTTGGGAGGGGAACTGAAGCTTTCTTT
clone size: NA; J gene: TRBJ2-3; D gene: TRBD2; V gene: TRBV28; CDR3 protein: CASTRTSGTDTQYF; CDR3 DNA: TGTGCCAGCACTCGGACTAGCGGCACAGATACGCAGTATTTT
clone size: NA; J gene: TRBJ1-6; D gene: NA; V gene: TRBV5-1; CDR3 protein: CASRPRESLSPLHF; CDR3 DNA: TGCGCCAGCCGCCCTCGGGAGTCCCTCTCACCCCTCCACTTT
clone size: NA; J gene: TRBJ2-4; D gene: NA; V gene: TRBV19; CDR3 protein: CASSILGTYIQYF; CDR3 DNA: TGTGCCAGTAGTATACTTGGGACTTACATTCAGTACTTC
clone size: NA; J gene: TRBJ2-5; D gene: TRBD1; V gene: TRBV6-5; CDR3 protein: CAPGTGAETQYF; CDR3 DNA: TGTGCCCCGGGAACAGGGGCAGAGACCCAGTACTTC
clone size: NA; J gene: TRBJ1-5; D gene: TRBD1; V gene: TRBV29-1; CDR3 protein: CSVATGGSQPQHF; CDR3 DNA: TGCAGCGTTGCGACAGGGGGAAGTCAGCCCCAGCATTTT
clone size: once; J gene: TRBJ1-6; D gene: NA; V gene: TRBV18; CDR3 protein: CASSSSTPGSPLHF; CDR3 DNA: TGTGCCAGCTCATCCTCAACTCCAGGTTCACCCCTCCACTTT
clone size: few; J gene: TRBJ1-2; D gene: NA; V gene: TRBV7-2; CDR3 protein: CASSLAPTGGGVSYTF; CDR3 DNA: TGTGCCAGCAGCTTAGCGCCTACGGGGGGCGGGGTGAGCTACACCTTC
clone size: once; J gene: TRBJ1-2; D gene: NA; V gene: TRBV11-2; CDR3 protein: CASSLDGIGYTF; CDR3 DNA: TGTGCCAGCAGCTTAGATGGCATTGGCTACACCTTC
clone size: NA; J gene: TRBJ2-2; D gene: TRBD2; V gene: TRBV19; CDR3 protein: CASRNPPGLANTNTGELFF; CDR3 DNA: TGTGCCAGTAGAAATCCCCCGGGACTAGCGAATACGAACACCGGGGAGCTGTTTTTT
clone size: NA; J gene: TRBJ1-2; D gene: NA; V gene: TRBV29-1; CDR3 protein: CSVEDQEVYGYTF; CDR3 DNA: TGCAGCGTTGAAGATCAGGAGGTCTATGGCTACACCTTC
clone size: NA; J gene: TRBJ1-2; D gene: NA; V gene: TRBV19; CDR3 protein: CASSLTQGVGYGYTF; CDR3 DNA: TGTGCCAGTAGCCTGACCCAAGGGGTGGGTTATGGCTACACCTTC
clone size: NA; J gene: TRBJ2-7; D gene: NA; V gene: TRBV28; CDR3 protein: CAVKRSGRSYEQYF; CDR3 DNA: TGTGCCGTGAAAAGAAGTGGGAGATCCTACGAGCAGTACTTC
clone size: NA; J gene: TRBJ2-2; D gene: TRBD1; V gene: TRBV27; CDR3 protein: CASTWTGGNGELFF; CDR3 DNA: TGTGCCAGCACCTGGACAGGGGGCAACGGGGAGCTGTTTTTT
clone size: NA; J gene: TRBJ1-1; D gene: NA; V gene: TRBV9; CDR3 protein: CASSGTVNTEAFF; CDR3 DNA: TGTGCCAGCAGCGGGACAGTGAACACTGAAGCTTTCTTT
clone size: once; J gene: TRBJ2-7; D gene: NA; V gene: TRBV7-2; CDR3 protein: CASSLVGQTSYEQYF; CDR3 DNA: TGTGCCAGCAGCTTAGTTGGGCAGACGTCCTACGAGCAGTACTTC
clone size: NA; J gene: TRBJ2-7; D gene: NA; V gene: TRBV7-2; CDR3 protein: CASSSRTVYEQYF; CDR3 DNA: TGTGCCAGCAGCTCAAGGACAGTCTACGAGCAGTACTTC
clone size: NA; J gene: TRBJ2-7; D gene: TRBD1; V gene: TRBV7-2; CDR3 protein: CASSFDRGPFEQYF; CDR3 DNA: TGTGCCAGCAGCTTTGACAGGGGGCCCTTTGAGCAGTACTTC